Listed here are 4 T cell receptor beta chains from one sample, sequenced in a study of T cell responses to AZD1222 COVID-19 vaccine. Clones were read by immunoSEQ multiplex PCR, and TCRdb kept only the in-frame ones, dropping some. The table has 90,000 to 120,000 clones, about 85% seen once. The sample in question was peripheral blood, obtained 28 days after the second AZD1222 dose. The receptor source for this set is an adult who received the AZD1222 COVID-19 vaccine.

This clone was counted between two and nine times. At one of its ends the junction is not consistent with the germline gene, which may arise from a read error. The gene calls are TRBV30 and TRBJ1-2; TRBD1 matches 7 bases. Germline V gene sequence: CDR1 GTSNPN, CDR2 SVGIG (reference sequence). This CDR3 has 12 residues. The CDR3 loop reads CAWRRTGRYLIF. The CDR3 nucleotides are TGTGCCTGGAGGCGGACAGGTCGCTACCTTATCTTC.

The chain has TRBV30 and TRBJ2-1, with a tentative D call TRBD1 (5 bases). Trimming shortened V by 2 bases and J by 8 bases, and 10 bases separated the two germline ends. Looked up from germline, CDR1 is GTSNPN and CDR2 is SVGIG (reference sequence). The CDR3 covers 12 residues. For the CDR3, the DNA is TGTGCCTGGAGTCCCCAGGGCCATGAGCAGTTCTTC. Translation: CAWSPQGHEQFF. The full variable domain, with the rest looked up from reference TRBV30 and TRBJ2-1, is SQTIHQWPATLVQPVGSPLSLECTVEGTSNPNLYWYRQAAGRGLQLLFYSVGIGQISSEVPQNLSASRPQDRQFILSSKKLLLSDSGFYLCAWSPQGHEQFFGPGTRLTVL.

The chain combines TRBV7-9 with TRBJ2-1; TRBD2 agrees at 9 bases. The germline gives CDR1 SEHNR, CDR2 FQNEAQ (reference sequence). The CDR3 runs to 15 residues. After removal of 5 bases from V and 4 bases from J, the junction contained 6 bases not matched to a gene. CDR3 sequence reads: CASSLTSGYYNEQFF. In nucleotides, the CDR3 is TGTGCCAGCAGCCTGACTAGCGGTTATTACAATGAGCAGTTCTTC. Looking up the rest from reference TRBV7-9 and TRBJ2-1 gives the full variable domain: DTGVSQNPRHKITKRGQNVTFRCDPISEHNRLYWYRQTLGQGPEFLTYFQNEAQLEKSRLLSDRFSAERPKGSFSTLEIQRTEQGDSAMYLCASSLTSGYYNEQFFGPGTRLTVL.

The chain's CDR3 is CASSRSGGNTEAFF. DNA for the CDR3: TGCGCCAGCAGCCGGTCCGGCGGGAACACTGAAGCTTTCTTT. The chain links TRBV4-3 to TRBJ1-1, with D hard to call. Trimming took off 4 bases at V and 1 base at J, with 10 bases between the two ends. Germline V gene data show CDR1 as LGHNA and CDR2 as YSLEER. The CDR3 spans 14 residues.